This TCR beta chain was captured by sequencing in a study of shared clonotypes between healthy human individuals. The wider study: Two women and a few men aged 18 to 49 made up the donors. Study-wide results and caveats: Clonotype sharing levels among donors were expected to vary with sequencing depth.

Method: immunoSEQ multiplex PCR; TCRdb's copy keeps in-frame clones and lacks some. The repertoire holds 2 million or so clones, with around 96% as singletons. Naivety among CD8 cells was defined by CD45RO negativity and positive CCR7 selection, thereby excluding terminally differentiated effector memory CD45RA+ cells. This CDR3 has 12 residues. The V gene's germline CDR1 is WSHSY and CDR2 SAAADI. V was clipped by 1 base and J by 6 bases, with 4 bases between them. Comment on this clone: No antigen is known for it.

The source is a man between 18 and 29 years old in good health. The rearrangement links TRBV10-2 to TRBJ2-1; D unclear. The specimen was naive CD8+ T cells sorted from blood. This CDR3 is CASSEYGNEQFF. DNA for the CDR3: TGCGCCAGCAGTGAGTATGGCAATGAGCAGTTCTTC.